This record concerns one T cell receptor beta chain sequence. These data come from a study of blood T cell repertoires in COVID-19. Study in general: The analysed material was cDNA or gDNA that came from T cells, B-cell-depleted T cells, or PBMCs.

Germline CDR1 MNHEY, CDR2 SVGAGI. V shed 6 bases and J shed 1 base, with 10 bases lying between them. The CDR3 is 15 residues long. Clones were sequenced by immunoSEQ multiplex PCR, and TCRdb holds only the in-frame ones, with some missing. This table holds around 100,000 clones, about 84% found once. This receptor was identified in a human donor in a cohort sampled during active COVID-19. The V gene is TRBV6-5, the J gene TRBJ2-6; D remains ambiguous. Sequencing was done on a sample of peripheral blood. The CDR3 loop reads CASRNDNSGANVLTF. Here the CDR3 DNA reads TGTGCCAGCAGAAACGACAATTCTGGGGCCAACGTCCTGACTTTC.